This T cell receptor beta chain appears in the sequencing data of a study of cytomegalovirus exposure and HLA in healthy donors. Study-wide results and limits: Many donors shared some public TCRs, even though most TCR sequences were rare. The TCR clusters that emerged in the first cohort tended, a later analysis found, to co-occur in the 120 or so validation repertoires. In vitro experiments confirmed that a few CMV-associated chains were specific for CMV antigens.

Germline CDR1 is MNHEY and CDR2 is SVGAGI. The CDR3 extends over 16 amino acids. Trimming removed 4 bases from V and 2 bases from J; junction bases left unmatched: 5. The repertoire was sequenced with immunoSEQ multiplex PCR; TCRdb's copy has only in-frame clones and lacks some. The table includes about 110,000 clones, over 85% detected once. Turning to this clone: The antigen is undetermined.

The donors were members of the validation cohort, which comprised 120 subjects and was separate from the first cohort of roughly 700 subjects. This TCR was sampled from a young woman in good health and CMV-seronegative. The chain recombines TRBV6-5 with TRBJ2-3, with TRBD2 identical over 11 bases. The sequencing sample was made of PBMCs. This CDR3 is CASSSRLAGYTDTQYF. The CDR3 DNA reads TGTGCCAGCAGTTCCAGACTAGCGGGGTACACAGATACGCAGTATTTT.